This T cell receptor beta chain is drawn from a study of cytomegalovirus exposure and HLA in healthy donors. Study results and caveats: In an earlier analysis, productive rearrangement rates for most beta V segments clustered near 90% or 30%. Researchers counted 164 TCR beta chains as cytomegalovirus-associated.

This PCR relied on a set of 60 Vbeta primers and 13 Jbeta primers. Original analysis: Around 10 million of the roughly 80 million unique TCR beta chains counted in a later analysis were shared. This table comes from immunoSEQ multiplex PCR, and its TCRdb copy is limited to in-frame clones, with some not included. V and J calls and clone size come straight from that table; D and trimming were deduced from the DNA. The record lists some 120,000 clones, of which the ten most abundant hold about 2.2%. As to this clone: Its specificity is not known.

The junction had 8 bases not matched to a gene; V was cut back by 8 bases and J by 4 bases. The length of the CDR3 is 15 residues. Germline V lookup: CDR1 ENHRY, CDR2 SYGVKD. The sequence was collected from a man aged 35 to 55 in good health and CMV-seronegative. This chain uses TRBV10-3 with TRBJ2-2; TRBD2 agrees at 9 bases. The material sequenced was PBMCs. CDR3 coding DNA: TGTGCCATCCCCGGCGGGGGGGTAGGCACCGGGGAGCTGTTTTTT. This sequence encodes CAIPGGGVGTGELFF.